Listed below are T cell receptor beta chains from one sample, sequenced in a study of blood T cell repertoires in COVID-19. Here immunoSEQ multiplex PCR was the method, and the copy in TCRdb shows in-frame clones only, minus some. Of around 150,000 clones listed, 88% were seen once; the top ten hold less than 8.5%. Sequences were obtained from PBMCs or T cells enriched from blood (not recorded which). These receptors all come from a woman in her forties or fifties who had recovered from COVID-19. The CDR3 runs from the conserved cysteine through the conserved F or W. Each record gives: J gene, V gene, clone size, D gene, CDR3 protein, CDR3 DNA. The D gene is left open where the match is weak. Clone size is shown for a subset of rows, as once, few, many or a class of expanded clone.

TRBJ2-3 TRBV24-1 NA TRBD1 CATSDRQGAWKDTQYF TGTGCCACCAGTGATAGACAGGGGGCTTGGAAAGATACGCAGTATTTT
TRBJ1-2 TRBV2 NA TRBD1 CASSADQGAPGGYTF TGTGCCAGCAGTGCAGACCAGGGGGCGCCCGGTGGCTACACCTTC
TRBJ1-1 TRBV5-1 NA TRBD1 CASSLEGQGVTEAFF TGCGCCAGCAGCCTGGAGGGACAGGGGGTCACTGAAGCTTTCTTT
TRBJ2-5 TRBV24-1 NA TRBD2 CATSEGLAGETQYF TGTGCCACCAGTGAGGGACTAGCGGGGGAGACCCAGTACTTC
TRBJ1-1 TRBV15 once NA CATSRGVGGSGAFF TGTGCCACCAGCAGAGGGGTAGGAGGGTCGGGGGCTTTCTTT
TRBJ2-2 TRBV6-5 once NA CASSYHSANTGELFF TGTGCCAGCTCCTACCATTCGGCGAACACCGGGGAGCTGTTTTTT
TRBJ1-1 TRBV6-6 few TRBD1 CASSHSGTGEIGNTEAFF TGTGCCAGCAGTCATAGCGGGACAGGGGAAATTGGGAACACTGAAGCTTTCTTT
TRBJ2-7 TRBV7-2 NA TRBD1 CATRQGPYEQYF TGTGCCACTAGACAGGGCCCATACGAGCAGTACTTC
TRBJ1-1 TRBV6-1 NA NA CASSEWSPGEAFF TGTGCCAGCAGTGAATGGTCCCCAGGGGAAGCTTTCTTT
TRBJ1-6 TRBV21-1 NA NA CASSPLRTGGVEDNSPLHF TGTGCCAGCAGCCCACTGAGGACGGGAGGGGTTGAGGATAATTCACCCCTCCACTTT
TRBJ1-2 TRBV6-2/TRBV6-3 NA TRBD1 CASSRGQGVGYTF TGTGCCAGCAGCCGCGGACAGGGAGTGGGCTACACCTTC
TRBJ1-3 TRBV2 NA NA CASRADSHSGNTIYF TGTGCCAGCAGAGCCGACAGTCACTCTGGAAACACCATATATTTT
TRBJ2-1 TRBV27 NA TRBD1 CASSPRGQGPYNEQFF TGTGCCAGCAGTCCACGTGGACAGGGGCCATACAATGAGCAGTTCTTC
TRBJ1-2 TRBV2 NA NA CASSERRDSGYTF TGTGCCAGCAGTGAGCGGAGGGACTCTGGCTACACCTTC
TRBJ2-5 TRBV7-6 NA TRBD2 CASSRGQRGGSETQYF TGTGCCAGCAGCCGTGGTCAGCGGGGGGGCTCGGAGACCCAGTACTTC
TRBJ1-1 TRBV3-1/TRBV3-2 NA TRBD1 CASSQDRDSKEAFF TGTGCCAGCAGCCAAGATCGGGACAGCAAGGAAGCTTTCTTT
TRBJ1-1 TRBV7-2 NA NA CASSLERVSGWSTEAFF TGTGCCAGCAGCTTAGAGAGGGTAAGCGGGTGGAGCACTGAAGCTTTCTTT
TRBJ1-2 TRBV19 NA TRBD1 CASSEGARDRNYGYTF TGTGCCAGTAGTGAGGGGGCACGGGACCGTAACTATGGCTACACCTTC
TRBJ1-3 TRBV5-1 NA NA CASSLGFKQGSHGNTIYF TGCGCCAGCAGCTTGGGGTTCAAACAGGGATCACACGGAAACACCATATATTTT
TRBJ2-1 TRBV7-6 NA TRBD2 CASSSTRTSNNEQFF TGTGCCAGCAGCTCAACCAGGACTAGCAACAATGAGCAGTTCTTC
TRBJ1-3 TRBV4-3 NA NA CASSHKGNTIYF TGCGCCAGCAGCCACAAAGGAAACACCATATATTTT
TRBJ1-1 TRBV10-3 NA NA CAISGSREGAFF TGTGCCATCAGTGGTTCTCGGGAAGGGGCTTTCTTT
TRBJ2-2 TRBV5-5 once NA CASSSRPEAGANTGELFF TGTGCCAGCAGCTCCAGGCCCGAAGCGGGCGCGAACACCGGGGAGCTGTTTTTT
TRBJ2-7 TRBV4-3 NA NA CASSQVRQSPPYEQYF TGCGCCAGCAGCCAAGTCAGGCAGTCCCCCCCCTACGAGCAGTACTTC
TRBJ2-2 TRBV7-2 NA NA CASSLIYGSGELFF TGTGCCAGCAGCTTAATATACGGTTCCGGGGAGCTGTTTTTT
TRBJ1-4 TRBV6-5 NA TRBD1 CASSPGQGGEKLFF TGTGCCAGCAGTCCGGGACAGGGAGGTGAAAAACTGTTTTTT
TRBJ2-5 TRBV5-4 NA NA CASSPPGGLQETQYF TGTGCCAGCAGCCCCCCAGGGGGACTCCAAGAGACCCAGTACTTC
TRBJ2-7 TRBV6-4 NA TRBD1 CASTGTGVYEQYF TGTGCCAGCACCGGGACAGGGGTCTACGAGCAGTACTTC
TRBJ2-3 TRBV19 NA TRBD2 CASTSGGAPSTDTQYF TGTGCCAGTACGAGCGGGGGGGCCCCTAGCACAGATACGCAGTATTTT
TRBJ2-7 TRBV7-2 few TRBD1 CASRWGRDRVHEQYF TGTGCCAGCAGATGGGGACGGGACAGGGTCCACGAGCAGTACTTC
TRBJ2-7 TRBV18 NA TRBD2 CASSPAGRAYEQYF TGTGCCAGCTCACCGGCGGGGAGGGCCTACGAGCAGTACTTC
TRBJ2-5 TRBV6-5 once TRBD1 CASSLDRVGRETQYF TGTGCCAGCAGCTTAGACAGGGTGGGACGTGAGACCCAGTACTTC
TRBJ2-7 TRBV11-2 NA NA CASSSAGLAYEQYF TGTGCCAGCAGCTCGGCGGGCTTAGCCTACGAGCAGTACTTC
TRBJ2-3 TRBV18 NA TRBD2 CASSTGGGGDTQYF TGTGCCAGCTCGACCGGCGGGGGGGGAGATACGCAGTATTTT
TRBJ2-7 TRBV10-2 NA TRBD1 CASSESRPWPGQGSSYEQYF TGCGCCAGCAGTGAGTCGAGGCCTTGGCCGGGACAGGGGTCCTCCTACGAGCAGTACTTC
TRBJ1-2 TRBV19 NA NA CASSIATGRVGYTF TGTGCCAGTAGTATAGCAACAGGGCGAGTGGGCTACACCTTC
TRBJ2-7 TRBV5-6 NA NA CASSLETGTYEQYF TGTGCCAGCAGCTTGGAGACAGGCACCTACGAGCAGTACTTC
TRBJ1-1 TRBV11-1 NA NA CASSLRRRAEAFF TGTGCCAGCAGCTTAAGGAGGAGGGCTGAAGCTTTCTTT
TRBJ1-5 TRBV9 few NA CASSFSGGNQPQHF TGTGCCAGCAGCTTTTCAGGGGGCAATCAGCCCCAGCATTTT
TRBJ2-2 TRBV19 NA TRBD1 CASSLLPGQGNSGELFF TGTGCCAGTAGCCTCCTTCCGGGACAGGGGAACTCCGGGGAGCTGTTTTTT
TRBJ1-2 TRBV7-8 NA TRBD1 CASSLAGQGDYGYTF TGTGCCAGCAGCTTAGCGGGACAGGGGGACTATGGCTACACCTTC
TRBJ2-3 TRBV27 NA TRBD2 CASSPSRLAGGKGTQYF TGTGCCAGCTCCCCGAGCAGACTAGCGGGGGGTAAAGGTACGCAGTATTTT
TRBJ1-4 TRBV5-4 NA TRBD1 CASSSGQGAPNEKLFF TGTGCCAGCAGCTCTGGACAGGGGGCTCCTAATGAAAAACTGTTTTTT
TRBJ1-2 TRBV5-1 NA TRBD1 CASSPGDRNYGYTF TGCGCCAGCAGCCCCGGGGACAGGAACTATGGCTACACCTTC
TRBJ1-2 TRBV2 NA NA CASSALGEGYTF TGTGCCAGCAGTGCACTTGGGGAGGGCTACACCTTC
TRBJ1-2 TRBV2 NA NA CASSEVGASYGYTF TGTGCCAGCAGTGAAGTAGGGGCTAGCTATGGCTACACCTTC
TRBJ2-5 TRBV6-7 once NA CASSYKLPRETQYF TGTGCCAGCAGTTACAAGTTGCCCCGGGAGACCCAGTACTTC
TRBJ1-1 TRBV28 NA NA CASRQTGSTEAFF TGTGCCAGCAGACAAACAGGGAGTACTGAAGCTTTCTTT
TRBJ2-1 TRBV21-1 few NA CARSETGTGGGNEQFF TGTGCCAGAAGCGAAACCGGGACAGGGGGAGGAAATGAGCAGTTCTTC
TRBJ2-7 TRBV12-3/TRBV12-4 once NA CASSLMRQGGQYF TGTGCCAGCAGTTTAATGCGTCAGGGAGGGCAGTACTTC
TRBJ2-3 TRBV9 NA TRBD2 CASSDDPRLAGETYTDTQYF TGTGCCAGCAGCGACGACCCACGACTAGCGGGGGAAACATACACAGATACGCAGTATTTT
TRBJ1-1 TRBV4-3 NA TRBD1 CASSQGTGWNTEAFF TGCGCCAGCAGCCAGGGGACAGGCTGGAACACTGAAGCTTTCTTT
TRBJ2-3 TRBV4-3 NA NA CASSQDGAGGDTQYF TGCGCCAGCAGCCAAGATGGGGCCGGGGGAGATACGCAGTATTTT